The 30 T cell receptor beta chains below come from one sample, sequenced in a study of radiotherapy plus CTLA-4 blockade in lung cancer. The assay was immunoSEQ multiplex PCR, and TCRdb's table has in-frame clones only and misses some. The sample contains 25,000 to 35,000 clones, about four fifths of which appear only once. Sample: peripheral blood, taken from a patient treated with radiotherapy plus ipilimumab. The source of these receptors is a human donor with non-small cell lung cancer that progressed on radiotherapy plus ipilimumab.

A few counts support this clone. The rearrangement links TRBV4-3 to TRBJ2-6; D ambiguous. There are 17 residues in the CDR3. V was trimmed by 1 base and J by 0 bases, leaving 10 bases between them. In germline, CDR1 is LGHNA, CDR2 YSLEER. CDR3 sequence reads: CASSQGMGVSGANVLTF. The DNA of the CDR3 is TGCGCCAGCAGCCAAGGGATGGGCGTCTCTGGGGCCAACGTCCTGACTTTC.

This clone was observed a handful of times. This rearrangement joins TRBV5-1 to TRBJ1-1; D remains unclear. The CDR3 runs to 14 residues. Trimming left V 2 bases short and J 1 base short, with 9 bases between. Germline assignment: CDR1 SGHRS and CDR2 YFSETQ. The CDR3 region has the DNA TGCGCCAGCAGCTTAGGGATGGCGAACACTGAAGCTTTCTTT. It encodes CASSLGMANTEAFF.

The genes are TRBV5-1 and TRBJ2-5, with D perhaps matching TRBD1 or TRBD2 (5 bases each). This CDR3 is built from 14 residues. From germline, CDR1 is SGHRS and CDR2 YFSETQ. V gave up 5 bases and J gave up 4 bases, with 15 bases separating them. CDR3 bases: TGCGCCAGCAGTTCGACCCGGGGCGGAGAGACCCAGTACTTC. This gives the protein CASSSTRGGETQYF.

CDR3 region: CASSLLAGAVEQFF. Written as DNA, the CDR3 is TGTGCCAGCAGTTTATTAGCGGGAGCGGTTGAGCAGTTCTTC. This chain uses TRBV28 with TRBJ2-1; TRBD2 agrees at 9 bases. Per the germline V gene, CDR1 is MDHEN and CDR2 is SYDVKM. The CDR3 has 14 residues. V trimming: 1 base; J trimming: 9 bases; junction bases outside the gene matches: 4.

The chain carries TRBV4-1 and TRBJ2-5; 7 bases line up with TRBD1. This CDR3 contains 15 residues. Trimming cost V 1 base and J 4 bases; bases outside gene matches: 6. Germline assignment: CDR1 MGHRA and CDR2 YSYEKL. For the CDR3, the DNA is TGCGCCAGCAGCCAAGGAGGGACAGTAGTAGAGACCCAGTACTTC. Translated: CASSQGGTVVETQYF.

The chain recombines TRBV7-8 with TRBJ2-1; the match to TRBD2 covers 10 bases. This CDR3 region has 18 residues. Germline trimming cut 5 bases from V and 3 bases from J; bases unmatched to any gene: 13. Germline V gene lookup returns CDR1 SGHVS and CDR2 FQNEAQ. Here the CDR3 DNA reads TGTGCCAGCAGCCTCTTTAGCGGGGGGCAAACCCTCTACAATGAGCAGTTCTTC. Translation gives CASSLFSGGQTLYNEQFF. Full variable domain (outside the CDR3, taken from reference TRBV7-8 and TRBJ2-1): GAGVSQSPRYKVAKRGQDVALRCDPISGHVSLFWYQQALGQGPEFLTYFQNEAQLDKSGLPSDRFFAERPEGSVSTLKIQRTQQEDSAVYLCASSLFSGGQTLYNEQFFGPGTRLTVL.

The chain couples TRBV11-2 to TRBJ2-1; TRBD2 agrees at 14 bases. The CDR3 totals 17 residues. Germline loops: CDR1 SGHAT, CDR2 FQNNGV. V was clipped by 6 bases and J by 8 bases; unmatched bases: 12. DNA of the CDR3: TGTGCCAGCAGTTACAGCCCCGGGACTAGCGGGAGAGATGAGCAGTTCTTC. This encodes CASSYSPGTSGRDEQFF. The full variable domain, with the rest looked up from reference TRBV11-2 and TRBJ2-1, is EAGVAQSPRYKIIEKRQSVAFWCNPISGHATLYWYQQILGQGPKLLIQFQNNGVVDDSQLPKDRFSAERLKGVDSTLKIQPAKLEDSAVYLCASSYSPGTSGRDEQFFGPGTRLTVL.

The chain combines TRBV4-1 with TRBJ1-2; D ambiguous. Trimming stripped 0 bases from V and 1 base from J, with 6 bases between. CDR1 and CDR2 (germline): MGHRA, YSYEKL. CDR3 length: 14 residues. CDR3 residues: CASSQEGNNYGYTF. The CDR3 nucleotides read TGCGCCAGCAGCCAAGAAGGGAATAACTATGGCTACACCTTC.

The chain combines TRBV6-6 with TRBJ2-4; D is perhaps TRBD2 (5 bases). Per germline, CDR1 MNHNY and CDR2 SVGAGI (reference sequence). This CDR3 region has 15 residues. The V and J ends lost 4 bases and 0 bases respectively, with 10 bases between them. CDR3 in amino acids: CASSSTGVAKNIQYF. The CDR3 region has the DNA TGTGCCAGCAGTTCGACCGGGGTAGCCAAAAACATTCAGTACTTC.

The chain employs TRBV6-5 and TRBJ2-5; tentatively, D is TRBD2 (7 bases). Deletions cut 0 bases from V and 5 bases from J, with 10 bases between. Germline-derived CDR1 and CDR2 are MNHEY and SVGAGI. This CDR3 contains 14 residues. The CDR3 sequence is CASSYSTGGETQYF. CDR3 DNA: TGTGCCAGCAGTTACTCGACGGGGGGCGAGACCCAGTACTTC.

This chain connects TRBV19 to TRBJ1-1; tentative D call: TRBD1 (5 bases). The length of the CDR3 is 17 residues. Germline V gene data show CDR1 as LNHDA and CDR2 as SQIVND (reference sequence). The germline V and J ends were trimmed by 3 bases and 0 bases, with 17 bases remaining between them. Here the CDR3 reads CASSMGGGYGVNTEAFF. The CDR3 nucleotides read TGTGCCAGTAGTATGGGCGGGGGATATGGAGTGAACACTGAAGCTTTCTTT. The variable domain in full, with the rest retrieved from reference TRBV19 and TRBJ1-1, is DGGITQSPKYLFRKEGQNVTLSCEQNLNHDAMYWYRQDPGQGLRLIYYSQIVNDFQKGDIAEGYSVSREKKESFPLTVTSAQKNPTAFYLCASSMGGGYGVNTEAFFGQGTRLTVV.

The chain uses TRBV7-9 and TRBJ2-1; 9 positions match TRBD1. Per the germline V gene, CDR1 is SEHNR and CDR2 is FQNEAQ (reference sequence). V lost 4 bases and J lost 7; bases outside the gene matches: 8. The CDR3 sequence is 15 residues long. The CDR3 protein is CASSSGTGHGNEQFF. The DNA for the CDR3 is TGTGCCAGCAGCTCCGGGACAGGGCATGGAAATGAGCAGTTCTTC. Full variable domain (outside the CDR3, taken from reference TRBV7-9 and TRBJ2-1): DTGVSQNPRHKITKRGQNVTFRCDPISEHNRLYWYRQTLGQGPEFLTYFQNEAQLEKSRLLSDRFSAERPKGSFSTLEIQRTEQGDSAMYLCASSSGTGHGNEQFFGPGTRLTVL.

The chain carries TRBV27 and TRBJ2-7, with D possibly TRBD1 on 6 matching bases. CDR3 length equals 15 residues. Germline loops: CDR1 MNHEY, CDR2 SMNVEV (reference sequence). V was shortened by 3 bases and J by 3 bases, with 15 bases between the two germline ends. This CDR3 reads CASSFLGTSNYEQYF. CDR3 sequence (DNA): TGTGCCAGCAGTTTCCTCGGGACATCGAACTACGAGCAGTACTTC.

The rearrangement uses TRBV6-1 and TRBJ2-5; TRBD1 matches 8 bases. V dropped 6 bases and J dropped 5; count of bases not matched to a gene: 8. CDR3 size: 14 residues. From germline, CDR1 is MNHNS and CDR2 SASEGT. In DNA, the CDR3 is TGTGCCAGCAGCCCGACAGGGGTGGGGGAGACCCAGTACTTC. As protein: CASSPTGVGETQYF.

The chain has TRBV4-1 and TRBJ1-1; D call uncertain. The V gene's germline CDR1 is MGHRA and CDR2 YSYEKL. The CDR3 spans 13 residues. V was shortened by 2 bases and J by 5 bases, with 9 bases between the two germline ends. The CDR3 loop is CASSQIGFTEAFF. CDR3 coding DNA: TGCGCCAGCAGCCAAATAGGGTTTACTGAAGCTTTCTTT.

CDR3 loop: CASRARPGLSNLSSGNTIYF. As DNA, the CDR3 is TGTGCCAGCAGAGCCCGACCGGGACTTTCGAACTTATCCTCTGGAAACACCATATATTTT. The rearrangement links TRBV5-8 to TRBJ1-3, with a tentative D call TRBD1 (5 bases). The CDR3 covers 20 residues. The germline V gene encodes CDR1 SGHTS and CDR2 YDEGEE. The ends were cut back, 5 bases at V and 0 bases at J, with 27 bases in the middle.

The J gene is TRBJ1-1, the V gene TRBV6-5; 9 bases fit TRBD1. The CDR3 contains 16 residues. The germline gives CDR1 MNHEY, CDR2 SVGAGI. Trimming took 2 bases from V and 1 from J; bases not matched to a gene: 5. DNA of the CDR3: TGTGCCAGCAGTTACCACCCACAGGGGGCGAACACTGAAGCTTTCTTT. This encodes CASSYHPQGANTEAFF.

The table lists this clone with a few counts. This chain joins TRBV27 and TRBJ2-2, with 8 bases aligning to TRBD1. Trimming removed 5 bases from V and 4 bases from J; junction bases left unmatched: 6. The CDR3 has 15 residues. Germline CDR1 reads MNHEY; CDR2 reads SMNVEV (reference sequence). The CDR3 reads CASSIGTGPTGELFF. The CDR3 DNA follows: TGTGCCAGCAGTATAGGGACAGGACCCACCGGGGAGCTGTTTTTT.

This chain connects TRBV28 to TRBJ2-3, with 7 bases fitting TRBD2. Losses at the gene ends were 6 bases for V and 2 bases for J; bases not matched to a gene: 5. CDR3 length equals 14 residues. Germline assignment: CDR1 MDHEN and CDR2 SYDVKM. CDR3 bases: TGTGCCAGCAGCCAACTAGCGAACACAGATACGCAGTATTTT. Translation: CASSQLANTDTQYF.

A few counts support this clone. The gene calls are TRBV20-1 and TRBJ1-3; D may be TRBD1 (5 bases). Germline CDR1 DFQATT, CDR2 SNEGSKA (reference sequence). The CDR3 is 11 residues long. V lost 0 bases and J 9 bases, leaving 6 bases between the germline ends. The CDR3 sequence: CSARDGGTIYF. The CDR3 nucleotides are TGCAGTGCTAGAGATGGGGGCACCATATATTTT.

The genes are TRBV6-6 and TRBJ1-4, with TRBD1 as a possible D gene (5 bases). CDR1 is MNHNY and CDR2 is SVGAGI in the germline V gene (reference sequence). V gave up 0 bases and J gave up 7 bases, with 12 bases separating them. This CDR3 region has 15 residues. The chain's CDR3 is CASSYSAGGGEKLFF. The CDR3 DNA is TGTGCCAGCAGTTACTCAGCGGGGGGTGGTGAAAAACTGTTTTTT.

This chain joins TRBV6-5 and TRBJ2-7; D gene unclear. Deletions cut 2 bases from V and 1 base from J, with 15 bases between. This CDR3 has 16 residues. Germline V gives CDR1 MNHEY, CDR2 SVGAGI. As DNA, the CDR3 is TGTGCCAGCAGTTACCACAATTATAGGCAGTCCTACGAGCAGTACTTC. This codes for CASSYHNYRQSYEQYF.

The gene calls are TRBV5-4 and TRBJ2-1, with 10 bases that match TRBD1. CDR1 is SGHNT, CDR2 YYREEE, per germline (reference sequence). Unmatched junction bases numbered 8, after V lost 10 bases and J lost 7 bases. CDR3 length: 13 residues. The CDR3 DNA reads as TGTGCCTTTCTCCCGGGACAGGGGAATGAGCAGTTCTTC. This gives the protein CAFLPGQGNEQFF.

This CDR3 is CASSLETGTLNEKLFF. CDR3 sequence (DNA): TGTGCCAGCAGTTTAGAAACAGGGACCTTGAATGAAAAACTGTTTTTT. The chain couples TRBV2 to TRBJ1-4; possible D gene TRBD1, 6 bases. Germline CDR1 is SNHLY and CDR2 is FYNNEI. With 5 bases removed from V and 5 bases from J, the gap between germline ends came to 18 bases. The CDR3 consists of 16 residues.

The chain is built from TRBV13 and TRBJ2-2; TRBD2 matches 9 bases. With V trimmed by 3 bases and J by 2 bases, 4 bases remained unmatched. CDR1 and CDR2 from the germline V gene are PRHDT and FYEKMQ (reference sequence). The CDR3 length is 16 residues. This CDR3 reads CASSFGGRANTGELFF. The CDR3 bases are TGTGCCAGCAGCTTTGGCGGGAGGGCCAACACCGGGGAGCTGTTTTTT.

The chain uses TRBV7-8 and TRBJ1-4, with no clear D. The length of the CDR3 is 15 residues. V shed 5 bases and J shed 7 bases, with 17 bases lying between them. The germline V gene has CDR1 SGHVS and CDR2 FQNEAQ. CDR3 nucleotide sequence: TGTGCCAGCAGCCTAACTCCCCCAGAGGTTGAAAAACTGTTTTTT. This translates into CASSLTPPEVEKLFF.

This clone was seen just once. This chain uses TRBV28 with TRBJ2-6, with D hard to call. Germline V gene lookup returns CDR1 MDHEN and CDR2 SYDVKM. The V end was cut by 7 bases, the J end by 1 base, with 5 bases between. The CDR3 sequence is 13 residues long. In DNA, the CDR3 is TGTGCCAGCACTGAATCTGGGGCCAACGTCCTGACTTTC. Translation gives CASTESGANVLTF.

The V and J genes are TRBV5-5 and TRBJ2-7; 7 nucleotides line up with TRBD1. CDR1 and CDR2 (germline): SGHKS, YYEKEE (reference sequence). V was pared by 2 bases and J by 3 bases, with 2 bases of the junction left unmatched. The CDR3 totals 13 residues. The chain's CDR3 is CASSFRQGYEQYF. The CDR3, as DNA: TGTGCCAGCAGCTTCCGACAGGGCTACGAGCAGTACTTC.

The rearrangement joins TRBV1 to TRBJ2-1; the table's D call TRBD2 went unverified against the DNA. TRBV1 is a listed pseudogene. The CDR3 contains 16 residues. The CDR3 DNA sequence: TGCACCAGCAGCCAAGCCCACTATAGCTCCTACAATGAGCAGTTCTTC. As protein: CTSSQAHYSSYNEQFF.

CDR3 loop: CASTPGTGELFF. The CDR3 DNA reads as TGTGCCAGCACCCCAGGTACCGGGGAGCTGTTTTTT. The rearrangement joins TRBV27 to TRBJ2-2, with D unresolved. CDR1 is MNHEY and CDR2 is SMNVEV in the germline V gene (reference sequence). This CDR3 contains 12 residues. Trimming took off 7 bases at V and 5 bases at J, with 8 bases between the two ends.